The source of this T cell receptor beta chain is a study of monozygotic twins with inflammatory bowel disease. The CDR3 is 15 amino acids. Germline V gene data show CDR1 as SGHTA and CDR2 as FQGNSA. Using the 5' RACE reads, TCRdb records one entry per CDR3 protein without DNA. The sample's table shows 300,000 to 450,000 distinct CDR3 sequences. The source material was blood. V usage is TRBV7-2 and J usage is TRBJ1-1; the TRBD1 assignment by TCRdb is unverifiable without DNA. The sequence came from a human donor with ulcerative colitis or Crohn's disease, or a healthy co-twin of an affected twin (not recorded which). The CDR3 spells CASSRIQGGNTEAFF. Looking up the rest from reference TRBV7-2 and TRBJ1-1 gives the full variable domain: GAGVSQSPSNKVTEKGKDVELRCDPISGHTALYWYRQSLGQGLEFLIYFQGNSAPDKSGLPSDRFSAERTGGSVSTLTIQRTQQEDSAVYLCASSRIQGGNTEAFFGQGTRLTVV.